This T cell receptor beta chain was found in a study of CD8 T cells in Susac syndrome. Random hexamers served to reverse transcribe about 0.5 to 1 ug RNA. MiXCR was run by TCRdb on the immunoSEQ multiplex PCR reads, yielding one entry per CDR3 protein. In the table there are around 180,000 distinct CDR3 sequences, approximately 96% of which are singletons. CDR3 length equals 13 residues. Losses at the gene ends were 6 bases for V and 7 bases for J; bases not matched to a gene: 10. The germline CDR1 and CDR2 sequences are DFQATT and SNEGSKA (reference sequence). The chain has TRBV20-1 and TRBJ2-5, with TRBD2 identical over 8 bases. The sequenced material came from CD4+ T cells from PBMCs. The TCR originated in a human donor with multiple sclerosis. CDR3: CSAPRGGRRTQYF. Written as DNA, the CDR3 is TGCAGTGCCCCCCGGGGGGGCCGGAGGACCCAGTACTTC.